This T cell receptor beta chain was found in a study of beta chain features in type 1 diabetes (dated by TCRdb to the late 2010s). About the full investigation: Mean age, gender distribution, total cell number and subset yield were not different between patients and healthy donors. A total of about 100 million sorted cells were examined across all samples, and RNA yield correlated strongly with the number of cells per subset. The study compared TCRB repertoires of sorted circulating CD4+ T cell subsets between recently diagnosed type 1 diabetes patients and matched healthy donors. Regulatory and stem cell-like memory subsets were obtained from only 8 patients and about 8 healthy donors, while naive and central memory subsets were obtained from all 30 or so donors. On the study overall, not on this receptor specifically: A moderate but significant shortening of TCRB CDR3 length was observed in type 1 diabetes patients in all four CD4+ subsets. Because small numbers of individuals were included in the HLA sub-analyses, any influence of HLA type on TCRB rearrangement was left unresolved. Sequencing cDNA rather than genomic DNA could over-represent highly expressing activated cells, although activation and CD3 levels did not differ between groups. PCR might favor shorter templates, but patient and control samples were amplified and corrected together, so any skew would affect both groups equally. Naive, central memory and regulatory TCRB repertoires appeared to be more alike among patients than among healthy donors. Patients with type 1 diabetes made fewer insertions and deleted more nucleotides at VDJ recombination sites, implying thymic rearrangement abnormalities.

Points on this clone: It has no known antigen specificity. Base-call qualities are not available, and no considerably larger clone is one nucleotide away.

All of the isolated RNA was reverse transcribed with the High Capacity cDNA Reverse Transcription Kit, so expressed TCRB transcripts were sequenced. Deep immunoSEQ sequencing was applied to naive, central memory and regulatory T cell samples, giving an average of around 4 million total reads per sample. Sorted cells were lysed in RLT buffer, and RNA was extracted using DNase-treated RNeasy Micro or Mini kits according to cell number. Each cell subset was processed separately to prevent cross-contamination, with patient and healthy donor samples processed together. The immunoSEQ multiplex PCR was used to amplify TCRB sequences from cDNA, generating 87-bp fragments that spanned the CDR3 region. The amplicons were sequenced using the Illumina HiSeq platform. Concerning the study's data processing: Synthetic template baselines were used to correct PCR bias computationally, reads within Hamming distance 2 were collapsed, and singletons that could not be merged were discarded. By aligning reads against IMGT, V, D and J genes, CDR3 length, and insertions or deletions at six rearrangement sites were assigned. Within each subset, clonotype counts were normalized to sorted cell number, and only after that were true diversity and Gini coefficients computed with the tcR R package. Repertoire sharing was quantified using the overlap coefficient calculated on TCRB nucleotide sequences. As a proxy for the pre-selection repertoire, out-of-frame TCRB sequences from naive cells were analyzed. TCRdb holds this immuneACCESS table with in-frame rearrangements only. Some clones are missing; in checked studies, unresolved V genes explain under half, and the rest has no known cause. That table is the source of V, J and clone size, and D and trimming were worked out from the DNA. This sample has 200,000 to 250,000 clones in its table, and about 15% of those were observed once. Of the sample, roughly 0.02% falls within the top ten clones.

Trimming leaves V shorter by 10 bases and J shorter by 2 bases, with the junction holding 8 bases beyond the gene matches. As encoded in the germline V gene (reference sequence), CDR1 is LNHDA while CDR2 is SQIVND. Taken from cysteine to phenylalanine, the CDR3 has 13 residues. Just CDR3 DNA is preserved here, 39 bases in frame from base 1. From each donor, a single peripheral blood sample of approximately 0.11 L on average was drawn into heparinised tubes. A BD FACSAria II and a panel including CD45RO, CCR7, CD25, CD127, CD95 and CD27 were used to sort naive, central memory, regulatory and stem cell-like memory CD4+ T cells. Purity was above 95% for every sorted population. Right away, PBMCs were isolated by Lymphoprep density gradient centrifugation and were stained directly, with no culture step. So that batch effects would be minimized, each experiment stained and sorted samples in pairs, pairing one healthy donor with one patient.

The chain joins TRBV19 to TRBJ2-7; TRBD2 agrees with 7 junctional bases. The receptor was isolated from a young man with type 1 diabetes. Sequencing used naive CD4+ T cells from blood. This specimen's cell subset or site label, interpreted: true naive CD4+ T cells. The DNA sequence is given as TGTGCCACCTCTAGCGGTCAAGCCTACGAGCAGTACTTC. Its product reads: CATSSGQAYEQYF.